The 2 T cell receptor beta chains below come from one sample, sequenced in a study of OX40 agonist ivuxolimab in advanced cancers. TCRdb keeps only in-frame clones here, not all; method: immunoSEQ multiplex PCR. The sample yields 13,000 to 15,000 clones, roughly 71% seen once. Sample: CD4+ or CD8+ T cells sorted from blood, taken in a trial of the OX40 agonist ivuxolimab. These receptor sequences come from an adult with an advanced solid tumor such as melanoma, head and neck, liver or kidney cancer.

V gene TRBV28 combines with J gene TRBJ2-7, with a possible D match to TRBD2 (6 bases). Germline values: CDR1 MDHEN, CDR2 SYDVKM. The CDR3 contains 14 residues. V lost 6 bases and J lost 5, with 17 bases in between. CDR3 sequence: CASSLALASNEQYF. As DNA, the CDR3 is TGTGCCAGCAGCTTGGCCCTAGCGAGTAACGAGCAGTACTTC.

The rearrangement joins TRBV30 to TRBJ2-3; 12 nucleotides line up with TRBD2. Per germline, CDR1 GTSNPN and CDR2 SVGIG (reference sequence). V trimming: 4 bases; J trimming: 4 bases; junction bases outside the gene matches: 3. The CDR3 spans 14 residues. Here the CDR3 reads CAWNLAGGADTQYF. The CDR3 coding sequence is TGTGCCTGGAACCTAGCGGGAGGGGCAGATACGCAGTATTTT.